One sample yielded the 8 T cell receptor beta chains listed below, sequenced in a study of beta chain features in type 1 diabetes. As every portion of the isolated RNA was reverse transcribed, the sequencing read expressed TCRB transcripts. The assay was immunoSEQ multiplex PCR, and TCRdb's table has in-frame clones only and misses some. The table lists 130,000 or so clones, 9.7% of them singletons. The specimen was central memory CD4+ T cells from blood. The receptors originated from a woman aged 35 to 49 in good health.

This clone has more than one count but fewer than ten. The CDR3 spells CASSLSGRKETQYF. CDR3 coding DNA: TGTGCCAGCAGCTTAAGCGGGAGGAAAGAGACCCAGTACTTC. The gene calls are TRBV13 and TRBJ2-5; 9 nucleotides agree with TRBD2. Trimming at V came to 2 bases and at J to 3 bases, leaving 1 base not matched to a gene. Per the germline V gene, CDR1 is PRHDT and CDR2 is FYEKMQ (reference sequence). The CDR3 consists of 14 residues.

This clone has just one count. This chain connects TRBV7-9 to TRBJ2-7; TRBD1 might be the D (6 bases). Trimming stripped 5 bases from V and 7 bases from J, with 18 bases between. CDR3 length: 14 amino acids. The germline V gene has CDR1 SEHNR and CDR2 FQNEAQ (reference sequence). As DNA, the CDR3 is TGTGCCAGCAGCATAAGACAGGCCCAAGGGGAGCAGTACTTC. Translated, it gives CASSIRQAQGEQYF.

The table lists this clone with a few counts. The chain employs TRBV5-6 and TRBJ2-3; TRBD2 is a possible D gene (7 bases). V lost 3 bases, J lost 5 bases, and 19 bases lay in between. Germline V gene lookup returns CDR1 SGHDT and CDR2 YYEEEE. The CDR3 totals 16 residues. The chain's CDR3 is CASSWMFGGGGDTQYF. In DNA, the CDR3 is TGTGCCAGCAGCTGGATGTTTGGAGGGGGGGGAGATACGCAGTATTTT.

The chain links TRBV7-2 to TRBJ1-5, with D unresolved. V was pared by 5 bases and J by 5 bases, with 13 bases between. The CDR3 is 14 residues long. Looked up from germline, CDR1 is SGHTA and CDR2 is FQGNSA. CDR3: CASSPGRNHQPQHF. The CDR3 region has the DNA TGTGCCAGCAGCCCCGGGAGGAACCATCAGCCCCAGCATTTT.

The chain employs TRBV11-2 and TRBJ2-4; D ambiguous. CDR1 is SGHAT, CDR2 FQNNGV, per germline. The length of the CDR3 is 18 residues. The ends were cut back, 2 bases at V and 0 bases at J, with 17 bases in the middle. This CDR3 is CASSLMTRSAIAKNIQYF. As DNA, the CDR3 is TGTGCCAGCAGCTTAATGACAAGATCAGCAATAGCCAAAAACATTCAGTACTTC.

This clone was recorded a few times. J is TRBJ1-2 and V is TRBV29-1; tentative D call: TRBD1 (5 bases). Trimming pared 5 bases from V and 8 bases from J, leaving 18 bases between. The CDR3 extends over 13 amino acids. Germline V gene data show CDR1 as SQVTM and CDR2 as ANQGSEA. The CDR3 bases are TGCAGCGTTCTTTGGACCTCAGGGAAGGGCTACACCTTC. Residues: CSVLWTSGKGYTF.

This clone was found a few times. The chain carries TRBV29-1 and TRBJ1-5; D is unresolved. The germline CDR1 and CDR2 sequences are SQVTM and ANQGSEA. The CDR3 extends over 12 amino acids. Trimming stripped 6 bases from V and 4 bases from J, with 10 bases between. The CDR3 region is CSVGGKNQPQHF. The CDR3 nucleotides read TGCAGCGTAGGCGGAAAAAATCAGCCCCAGCATTTT.

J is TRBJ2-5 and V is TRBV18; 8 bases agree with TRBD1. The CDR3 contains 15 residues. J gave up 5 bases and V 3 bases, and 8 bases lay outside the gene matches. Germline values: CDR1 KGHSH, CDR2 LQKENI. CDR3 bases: TGTGCCAGCTCACCGCCGTCAGGGGGCAAGGAGACCCAGTACTTC. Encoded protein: CASSPPSGGKETQYF.